This T cell receptor beta chain was sequenced for a study of long-term antiretroviral therapy in people with HIV. With survey level as its setting, the immunoSEQ assay was v3.0. The data were produced by immunoSEQ multiplex PCR, yet TCRdb's version contains in-frame clones alone and is incomplete. The table includes approximately 14,000 clones, about 80% detected once. As for this clone: Antigen: not known.

Germline V gene lookup returns CDR1 MNHEY and CDR2 SMNVEV (reference sequence). This CDR3 comprises 14 residues. Trimming pared 2 bases from V and 6 bases from J, leaving 8 bases between. General study points: In HIV, the repertoires covered a tighter span of CDR3 lengths than in controls.

The sample in question was unsorted PBMCs, obtained just before starting antiretroviral therapy. The V call is TRBV27, the J call TRBJ1-6, with D unresolved. This clonotype was obtained from a man aged 35 to 55 with HIV. As DNA, the CDR3 is TGTGCCAGCAGTTTAGGAGGAGTTAATTCACCCCTCCACTTT. Its protein is CASSLGGVNSPLHF.